This T cell receptor (beta chain) emerged from a study of blood T cell repertoires in COVID-19. Across the whole study: Researchers got acute and convalescent COVID-19 samples from the United States, Italy and Spain.

V was cut by 4 bases and J by 5 bases, with 8 bases left in between. Germline CDR1 is MGHRA and CDR2 is YSYEKL. The CDR3 is 13 amino acids. Residents of 24 US areas, aged about 18 to 89 years, made up the participants. Generated by immunoSEQ multiplex PCR, the TCRdb table keeps only in-frame clones and is missing some. The data hold 250,000 to 300,000 clones, with 75% to 90% observed a single time. This chain uses TRBV4-1 with TRBJ1-4; no clear D gene. The sample comprised PBMCs or T cells enriched from blood (not recorded which). The clonotype originates from a woman aged 35 to 49 who had recovered from COVID-19. The CDR3 nucleotides read TGCGCCAGCAGCCGCGTCCTAAATGAAAAACTGTTTTTT. This codes for CASSRVLNEKLFF.